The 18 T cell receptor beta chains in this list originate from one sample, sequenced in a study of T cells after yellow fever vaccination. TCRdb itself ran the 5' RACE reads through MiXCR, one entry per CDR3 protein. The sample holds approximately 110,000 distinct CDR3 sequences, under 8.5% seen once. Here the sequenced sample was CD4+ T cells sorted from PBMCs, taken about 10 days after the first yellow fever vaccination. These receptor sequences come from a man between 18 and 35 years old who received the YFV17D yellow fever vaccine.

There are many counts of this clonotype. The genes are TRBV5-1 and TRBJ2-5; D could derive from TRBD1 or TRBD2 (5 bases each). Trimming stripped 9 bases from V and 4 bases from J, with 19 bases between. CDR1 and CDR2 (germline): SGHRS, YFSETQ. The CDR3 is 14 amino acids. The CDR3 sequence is CATSRDERGETQYF. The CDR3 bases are TGCGCCACCTCCCGAGACGAGAGGGGAGAGACCCAGTACTTC.

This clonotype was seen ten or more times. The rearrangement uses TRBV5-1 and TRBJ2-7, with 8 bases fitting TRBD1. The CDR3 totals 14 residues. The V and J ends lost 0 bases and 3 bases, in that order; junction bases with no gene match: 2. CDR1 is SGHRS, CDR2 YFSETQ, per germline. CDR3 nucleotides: TGCGCCAGCAGCTTGGGGGGACAGGTCTACGAGCAGTACTTC. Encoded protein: CASSLGGQVYEQYF.

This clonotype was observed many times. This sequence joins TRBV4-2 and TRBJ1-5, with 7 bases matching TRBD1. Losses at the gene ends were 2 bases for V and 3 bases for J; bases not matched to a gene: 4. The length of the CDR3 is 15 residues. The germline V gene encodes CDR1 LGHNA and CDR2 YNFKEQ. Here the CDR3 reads CASSQKGTDNQPQHF. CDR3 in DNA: TGTGCCAGCAGCCAAAAAGGGACAGACAATCAGCCCCAGCATTTT.

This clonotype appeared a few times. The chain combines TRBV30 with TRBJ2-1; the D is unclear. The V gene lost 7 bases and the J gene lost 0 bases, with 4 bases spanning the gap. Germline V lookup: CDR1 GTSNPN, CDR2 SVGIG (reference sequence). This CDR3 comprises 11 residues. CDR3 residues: CALSSYNEQFF. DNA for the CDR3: TGTGCCTTAAGCTCCTACAATGAGCAGTTCTTC.

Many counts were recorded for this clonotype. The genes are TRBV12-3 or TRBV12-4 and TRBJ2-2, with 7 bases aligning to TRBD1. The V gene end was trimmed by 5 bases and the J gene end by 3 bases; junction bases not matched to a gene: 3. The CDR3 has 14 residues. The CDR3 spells CASSLDRDTGELFF. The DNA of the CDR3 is TGTGCCAGCAGTCTCGACAGGGACACCGGGGAGCTGTTTTTT.

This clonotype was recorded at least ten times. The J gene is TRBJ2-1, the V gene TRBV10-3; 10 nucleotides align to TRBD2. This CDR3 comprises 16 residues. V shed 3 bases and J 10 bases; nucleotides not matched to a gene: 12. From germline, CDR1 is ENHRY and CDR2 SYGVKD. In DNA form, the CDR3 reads TGTGCCATCAGTGAACTCGAGCGGGGGGGCCGACGGGAGCAGTTCTTC. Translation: CAISELERGGRREQFF.

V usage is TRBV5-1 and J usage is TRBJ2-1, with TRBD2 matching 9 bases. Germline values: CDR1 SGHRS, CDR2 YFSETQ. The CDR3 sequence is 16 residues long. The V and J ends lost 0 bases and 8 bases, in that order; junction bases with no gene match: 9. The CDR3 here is CASSLGPAGGTDEQFF. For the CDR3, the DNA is TGCGCCAGCAGCTTGGGCCCAGCGGGGGGAACCGATGAGCAGTTCTTC.

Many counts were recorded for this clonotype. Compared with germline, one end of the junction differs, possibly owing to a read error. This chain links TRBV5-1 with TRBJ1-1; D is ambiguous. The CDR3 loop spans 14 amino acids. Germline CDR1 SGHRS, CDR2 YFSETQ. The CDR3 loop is CASSLRMQNAEAFF. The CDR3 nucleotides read TGCGCCAGCAGCTTGCGAATGCAGAACGCTGAAGCTTTCTTT.

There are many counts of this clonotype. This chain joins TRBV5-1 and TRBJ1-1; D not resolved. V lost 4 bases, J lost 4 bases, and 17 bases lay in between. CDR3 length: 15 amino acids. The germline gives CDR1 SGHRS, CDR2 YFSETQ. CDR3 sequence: CASSTGRPKLTEAFF. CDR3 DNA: TGCGCCAGCAGCACTGGACGGCCGAAGCTCACTGAAGCTTTCTTT.

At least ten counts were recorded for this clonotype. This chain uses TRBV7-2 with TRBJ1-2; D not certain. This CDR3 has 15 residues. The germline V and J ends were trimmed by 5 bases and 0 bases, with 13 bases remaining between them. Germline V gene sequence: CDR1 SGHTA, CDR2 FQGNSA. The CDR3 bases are TGTGCCAGCAGCAACCCACCCGAAGCTAACTATGGCTACACCTTC. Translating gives CASSNPPEANYGYTF.

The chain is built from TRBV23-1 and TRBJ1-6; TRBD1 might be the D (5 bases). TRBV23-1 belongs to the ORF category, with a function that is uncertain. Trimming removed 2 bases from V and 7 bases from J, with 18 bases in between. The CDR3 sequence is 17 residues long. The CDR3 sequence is CASSQPGGPFGNSPLHF. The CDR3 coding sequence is TGCGCCAGCAGTCAACCGGGGGGACCCTTTGGGAATTCACCCCTCCACTTT.

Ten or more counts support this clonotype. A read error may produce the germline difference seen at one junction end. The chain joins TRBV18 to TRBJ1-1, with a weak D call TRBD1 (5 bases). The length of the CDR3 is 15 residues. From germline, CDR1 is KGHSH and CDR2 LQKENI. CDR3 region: CASSPQGEPHTEVFF. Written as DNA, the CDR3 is TGTGCCAGCTCACCACAAGGGGAACCCCACACTGAAGTTTTCTTT.

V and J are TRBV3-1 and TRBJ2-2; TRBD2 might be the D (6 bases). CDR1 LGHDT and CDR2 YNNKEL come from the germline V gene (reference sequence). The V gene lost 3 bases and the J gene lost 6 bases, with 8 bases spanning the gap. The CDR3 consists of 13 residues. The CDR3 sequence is CASSHRDSGELFF. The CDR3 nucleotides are TGTGCCAGCAGCCATAGGGACTCCGGGGAGCTGTTTTTT.

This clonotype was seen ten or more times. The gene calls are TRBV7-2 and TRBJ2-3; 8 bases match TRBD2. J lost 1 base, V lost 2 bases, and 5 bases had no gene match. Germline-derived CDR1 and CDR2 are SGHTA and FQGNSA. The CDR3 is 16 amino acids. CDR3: CASSLFGGAGTDTQYF. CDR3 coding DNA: TGTGCCAGCAGCTTATTCGGGGGGGCGGGCACAGATACGCAGTATTTT.

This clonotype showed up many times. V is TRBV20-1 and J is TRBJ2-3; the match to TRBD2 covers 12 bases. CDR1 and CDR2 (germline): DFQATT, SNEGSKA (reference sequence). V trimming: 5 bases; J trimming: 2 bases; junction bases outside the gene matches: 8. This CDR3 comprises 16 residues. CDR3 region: CSAPRRLAGVTDTQYF. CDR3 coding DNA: TGCAGTGCTCCCCGGAGACTAGCGGGGGTCACAGATACGCAGTATTTT.

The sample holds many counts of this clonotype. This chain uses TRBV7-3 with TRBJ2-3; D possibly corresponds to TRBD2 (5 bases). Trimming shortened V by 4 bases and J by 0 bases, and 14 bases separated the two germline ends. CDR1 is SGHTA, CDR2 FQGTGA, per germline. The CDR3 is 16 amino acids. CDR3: CASSSTRATSTDTQYF. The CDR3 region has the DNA TGTGCCAGCAGCTCCACTAGGGCTACTAGCACAGATACGCAGTATTTT.

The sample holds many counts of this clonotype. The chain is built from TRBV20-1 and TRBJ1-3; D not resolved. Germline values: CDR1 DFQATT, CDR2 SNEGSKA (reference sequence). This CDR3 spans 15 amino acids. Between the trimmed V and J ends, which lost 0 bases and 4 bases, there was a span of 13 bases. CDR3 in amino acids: CSARDYEGGGNTIYF. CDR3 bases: TGCAGTGCTAGAGATTATGAAGGAGGGGGAAACACCATATATTTT.

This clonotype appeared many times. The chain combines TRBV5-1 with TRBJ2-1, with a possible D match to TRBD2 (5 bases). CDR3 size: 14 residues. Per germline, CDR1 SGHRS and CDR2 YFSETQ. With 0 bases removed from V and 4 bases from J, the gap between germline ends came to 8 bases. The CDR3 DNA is TGCGCCAGCAGCTTGGTCGGGGAATACAATGAGCAGTTCTTC. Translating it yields CASSLVGEYNEQFF.